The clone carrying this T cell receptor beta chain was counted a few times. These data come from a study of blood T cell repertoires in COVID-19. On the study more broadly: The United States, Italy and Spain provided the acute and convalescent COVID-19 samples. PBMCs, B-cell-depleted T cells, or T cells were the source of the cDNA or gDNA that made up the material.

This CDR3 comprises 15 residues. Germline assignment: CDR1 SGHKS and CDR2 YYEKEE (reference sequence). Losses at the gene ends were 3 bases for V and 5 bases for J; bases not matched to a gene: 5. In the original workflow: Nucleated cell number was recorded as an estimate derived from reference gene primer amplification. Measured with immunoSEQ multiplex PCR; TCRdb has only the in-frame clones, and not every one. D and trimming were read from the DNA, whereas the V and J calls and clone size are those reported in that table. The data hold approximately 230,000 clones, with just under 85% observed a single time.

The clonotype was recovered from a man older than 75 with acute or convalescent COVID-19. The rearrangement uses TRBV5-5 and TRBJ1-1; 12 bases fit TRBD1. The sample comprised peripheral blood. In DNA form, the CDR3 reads TGTGCCAGCAGCTGGGGACAGGGGGCCTCAACTGAAGCTTTCTTT. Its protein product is CASSWGQGASTEAFF.